What follows are 28 T cell receptor beta chains derived from one specimen sequenced in a study of T-cell reconstitution after alpha-beta-depleted transplantation in children. TCRbeta library preparation incorporated unique molecular identifiers. A single record per CDR3 protein comes from TCRdb applying MiXCR to the PCR reads. The sample includes 700,000 to 950,000 distinct CDR3 sequences, roughly 15% of them seen just once. Sequences were derived from PBMCs, mostly from graft donor cells, sampled 360 days after TCRalphabeta/CD19-depleted stem cell transplant. The receptors stem from a male patient between 10 and 17 years old who had a stem cell transplant for acute lymphoblastic leukemia, so the T cells may come from the graft donor.

The V gene is TRBV6-1, the J gene TRBJ2-1; TRBD1 or TRBD2 may be the D gene (5 bases each). CDR3 length equals 15 residues. Trimming left V 8 bases short and J 0 bases short, with 14 bases between. Germline lookup yields CDR1 MNHNS and CDR2 SASEGT. The CDR3 nucleotides are TGTGCCAGCGACCGGGGCTTGAGCTCCTACAATGAGCAGTTCTTC. Protein: CASDRGLSSYNEQFF.

Turning to this clonotype: The CDR3 ends on some other residue instead of the conserved phenylalanine or tryptophan, so this is likely a read error. J is TRBJ2-7 and V is TRBV7-2; D perhaps matches TRBD2 (7 bases). The CDR3 extends over 15 amino acids. Looked up from germline, CDR1 is SGHTA and CDR2 is FQGNSA. V lost 3 bases to trimming and J lost 1 base, with 13 bases between them. CDR3 sequence reads: CASSLIGGLSYEQYI. CDR3 coding DNA: TGTGCCAGCAGCTTGATCGGGGGGCTTTCCTACGAGCAGTACATC.

The table lists this clonotype with many counts. The chain joins TRBV20-1 to TRBJ2-7; perhaps TRBD1 as D (6 bases). The germline gives CDR1 DFQATT, CDR2 SNEGSKA (reference sequence). This CDR3 spans 14 amino acids. Trimming took 5 bases from V and 6 from J, leaving 20 bases between them. The CDR3 sequence: CSASLGGWVGEQYF. In DNA, the CDR3 is TGCAGTGCTTCTCTAGGGGGATGGGTAGGCGAGCAGTACTTC.

The table lists this clonotype with a few counts. The V call is TRBV21-1, the J call TRBJ2-3; TRBD1 reflects the table's D call only, with no check against the DNA. TRBV21-1 has pseudogene status. The CDR3 totals 16 residues. The CDR3 loop is CASSAQDPWCFGAQYF. The CDR3 bases are TGTGCCAGCAGCGCCCAGGACCCGTGGTGTTTTGGTGCGCAGTATTTT.

The chain joins TRBV5-1 to TRBJ2-5; D perhaps matches TRBD2 (6 bases). This CDR3 is 13 amino acids long. The ends were cut back, 4 bases at V and 5 bases at J, with 12 bases in the middle. Germline V gives CDR1 SGHRS, CDR2 YFSETQ. CDR3: CASSAGSAETQYF. DNA of the CDR3: TGCGCCAGCAGCGCCGGGAGTGCTGAGACCCAGTACTTC.

This clonotype occurred a few times. CDR3 nucleotide sequence: TGTGCCAGCAGCTTAGGAGGACAGATGAACACTGAAGCTTTCTTT. Translation: CASSLGGQMNTEAFF. The J gene is TRBJ1-1, the V gene TRBV7-2; TRBD1 is a possible D gene (6 bases). V was shortened by 1 base and J by 0 bases, with 9 bases between the two germline ends. The CDR3 contains 15 residues. Germline values: CDR1 SGHTA, CDR2 FQGNSA.

The chain combines TRBV15 with TRBJ2-1; 9 nucleotides agree with TRBD2. Trimming at V came to 1 base and at J to 8 bases, leaving 12 bases not matched to a gene. CDR1 is LNHNV, CDR2 YYDKDF, per germline (reference sequence). The CDR3 length is 17 residues. Here the CDR3 reads CATSRVPWLAGRYEQFF. CDR3 coding DNA: TGTGCCACCAGCAGAGTTCCGTGGCTAGCGGGAAGGTATGAGCAGTTCTTC.

The chain combines TRBV27 with TRBJ2-3, with a possible D match to TRBD2 (5 bases). CDR3 length: 13 residues. The V gene's germline CDR1 is MNHEY and CDR2 SMNVEV (reference sequence). The V and J ends lost 2 bases and 10 bases respectively, with 13 bases between them. In DNA form, the CDR3 reads TGTGCCAGCAGTTTAGTCCCCGTCGGGGCGCAGTATTTT. The encoded protein is CASSLVPVGAQYF.

The V and J genes are TRBV5-1 and TRBJ2-7, with TRBD2 as a possible D gene (6 bases). The CDR3 extends over 15 amino acids. Germline V gives CDR1 SGHRS, CDR2 YFSETQ. V was shortened by 3 bases and J by 2 bases, with 15 bases between the two germline ends. CDR3 amino acids: CASSSRSGEAYEQYF. In nucleotides, the CDR3 is TGCGCCAGCAGCTCGCGGTCGGGGGAGGCCTACGAGCAGTACTTC.

This clonotype was counted a few times. The chain employs TRBV6-1 and TRBJ2-7, with D tentatively TRBD2 (6 bases). Germline loops: CDR1 MNHNS, CDR2 SASEGT. V was clipped by 3 bases and J by 2 bases, with 11 bases between them. CDR3 length: 14 amino acids. The CDR3 coding sequence is TGTGCCAGCAGTGACATGGGGGGTGCCTACGAGCAGTACTTC. As protein: CASSDMGGAYEQYF.

There are a few counts of this clonotype. The CDR3 sequence: CASSLFRYTEAFF. The CDR3 DNA reads TGTGCCAGCAGTTTATTCAGGTACACTGAAGCTTTCTTT. The chain carries TRBV12-3 or TRBV12-4 and TRBJ1-1; D uncertain. Trimming took off 2 bases at V and 3 bases at J, with 7 bases between the two ends. The CDR3 runs to 13 residues.

This chain links TRBV7-6 with TRBJ2-2; D call uncertain. Germline V gene sequence: CDR1 SGHVS, CDR2 FNYEAQ. Trimming took 3 bases from V and 0 from J, leaving 8 bases between them. The CDR3 covers 15 residues. The CDR3 region is CASSLRRPNTGELFF. The CDR3 nucleotides read TGTGCCAGCAGCTTGCGGAGACCGAACACCGGGGAGCTGTTTTTT.

This clonotype was observed a few times. This chain uses TRBV12-3 or TRBV12-4 with TRBJ2-1, with D possibly matching TRBD2 (5 bases). The CDR3 is made up of 15 amino acids. V was clipped by 6 bases and J by 5 bases, with 17 bases between them. The CDR3 protein is CASSLTLGVNNEQFF. The CDR3 DNA follows: TGTGCCAGCAGCCTCACCCTCGGGGTAAACAATGAGCAGTTCTTC.

CDR3 region: CSATRPTSVNEQFF. The CDR3, as DNA: TGCAGTGCTACCAGGCCGACTAGCGTCAATGAGCAGTTCTTC. The J gene is TRBJ2-1, the V gene TRBV20-1; TRBD2 matches at 8 bases. CDR1 DFQATT and CDR2 SNEGSKA come from the germline V gene (reference sequence). The CDR3 has 14 residues. Unmatched junction bases numbered 8, after V lost 4 bases and J lost 6 bases.

This clonotype was recorded a few times. CDR3 bases: TGTGCCAGCAGCTTGTTAGTTGTGGAGACCCAGTACTTC. As protein: CASSLLVVETQYF. The chain links TRBV5-5 to TRBJ2-5, with D hard to call. V gave up 1 base and J gave up 5 bases, with 9 bases separating them. Germline V gene sequence: CDR1 SGHKS, CDR2 YYEKEE (reference sequence). The CDR3 extends over 13 amino acids.

The table lists this clonotype with many counts. V gene TRBV7-9 combines with J gene TRBJ2-1; 8 bases line up with TRBD1. Germline V gene lookup returns CDR1 SEHNR and CDR2 FQNEAQ (reference sequence). J was trimmed by 4 bases and V by 4 bases; bases with no gene match: 9. This CDR3 region has 16 residues. CDR3 sequence reads: CASSSPLGQGYNEQFF. The CDR3 DNA follows: TGTGCCAGCAGCTCACCCCTCGGACAGGGATACAATGAGCAGTTCTTC.

This clonotype was observed a handful of times. The rearrangement joins TRBV12-3 or TRBV12-4 to TRBJ2-2; D is perhaps TRBD1 (7 bases). The V end was cut by 8 bases, the J end by 2 bases, with 18 bases between. The CDR3 is made up of 16 amino acids. CDR3 loop: CASGPGGRLNTGELFF. DNA of the CDR3: TGTGCCAGCGGGCCAGGGGGGCGTTTAAACACCGGGGAGCTGTTTTTT.

This clonotype was counted ten times or more. The chain has TRBV6-5 and TRBJ2-3; TRBD2 agrees at 14 bases. Looked up from germline, CDR1 is MNHEY and CDR2 is SVGAGI. Germline trimming cut 0 bases from V and 2 bases from J; bases unmatched to any gene: 7. The CDR3 has 19 amino acids. This CDR3 is CASSYSLTTSGRATDTQYF. CDR3 sequence (DNA): TGTGCCAGCAGTTACTCTTTAACGACTAGCGGGAGGGCCACAGATACGCAGTATTTT.

This clonotype has at least ten counts. The rearrangement uses TRBV5-1 and TRBJ2-7; D gene ambiguous. Germline CDR1 and CDR2: SGHRS and YFSETQ. Deletions cut 0 bases from V and 5 bases from J, with 12 bases between. CDR3 length: 14 amino acids. The CDR3 sequence is CASSLEVFPDEQYF. The CDR3 DNA sequence: TGCGCCAGCAGCTTGGAGGTCTTCCCTGACGAGCAGTACTTC. The whole variable domain, remainder taken from reference TRBV5-1 and TRBJ2-7, is KAGVTQTPRYLIKTRGQQVTLSCSPISGHRSVSWYQQTPGQGLQFLFEYFSETQRNKGNFPGRFSGRQFSNSRSEMNVSTLELGDSALYLCASSLEVFPDEQYFGPGTRLTVT.

The gene calls are TRBV5-6 and TRBJ2-5; 7 bases are shared with TRBD1. The length of the CDR3 is 14 residues. Germline V CDR1 and CDR2: SGHDT, YYEEEE. With 4 bases clipped from V and 2 bases from J, the junction kept 5 bases outside the gene matches. In DNA, the CDR3 is TGTGCCAGCAGCGGGGGACAGTATCAAGAGACCCAGTACTTC. Amino acids: CASSGGQYQETQYF.

This clonotype was seen a few times. The chain carries TRBV20-1 and TRBJ2-1; 7 bases are a match to TRBD1. The CDR3 is made up of 14 amino acids. Germline V gene data show CDR1 as DFQATT and CDR2 as SNEGSKA (reference sequence). The J segment lost 5 bases and the V segment lost 6 bases, leaving 10 bases of the junction unmatched. CDR3 protein: CSARTGRSNNEQFF. CDR3 DNA sequence: TGCAGTGCCCGGACAGGAAGGAGTAACAATGAGCAGTTCTTC.

This clonotype has only a few counts. The chain carries TRBV5-1 and TRBJ2-2, with a weak D call TRBD1 (5 bases). Germline lookup yields CDR1 SGHRS and CDR2 YFSETQ. V lost 9 bases to trimming and J lost 0 bases, with 12 bases between them. This CDR3 has 14 residues. DNA of the CDR3: TGCGCCACCAAGGGGCCCCCGAACACCGGGGAGCTGTTTTTT. Translating gives CATKGPPNTGELFF.

The chain joins TRBV11-2 to TRBJ1-1; 7 bases line up with TRBD1. The germline V gene encodes CDR1 SGHAT and CDR2 FQNNGV. There are 16 residues in the CDR3. Losses at the gene ends were 6 bases for V and 0 bases for J; bases not matched to a gene: 10. CDR3 sequence: CASRPGGGQMNTEAFF. The CDR3 region has the DNA TGTGCCAGCAGACCAGGGGGAGGGCAGATGAACACTGAAGCTTTCTTT. Drawing the rest from reference TRBV11-2 and TRBJ1-1, the complete variable domain is EAGVAQSPRYKIIEKRQSVAFWCNPISGHATLYWYQQILGQGPKLLIQFQNNGVVDDSQLPKDRFSAERLKGVDSTLKIQPAKLEDSAVYLCASRPGGGQMNTEAFFGQGTRLTVV.

The V gene is TRBV27, the J gene TRBJ2-5; 11 positions match TRBD2. The CDR3 contains 16 residues. Germline CDR1 and CDR2: MNHEY and SMNVEV (reference sequence). With V trimmed by 5 bases and J by 3 bases, 8 bases remained unmatched. Here the CDR3 DNA reads TGTGCCAGCAGTCCACTAGCGGGAGCGATCGAAGAGACCCAGTACTTC. Its protein is CASSPLAGAIEETQYF.

The chain recombines TRBV12-3 or TRBV12-4 with TRBJ2-7; TRBD2 aligns across 16 bases. After removal of 6 bases from V and 2 bases from J, the junction contained 4 bases not matched to a gene. The CDR3 consists of 16 residues. The CDR3, as DNA: TGTGCCAGCAGGGGGACTAGCGGGAGGGCGGCCTACGAGCAGTACTTC. Translating it yields CASRGTSGRAAYEQYF.

In this sample, this clonotype turned up many times. This chain links TRBV18 with TRBJ2-7, with D hard to call. CDR1 and CDR2 (germline): KGHSH, LQKENI. Trimming removed 3 bases from V and 5 bases from J, with 11 bases in between. The CDR3 has 13 residues. CDR3: CASSPLSSHEQYF. CDR3 sequence (DNA): TGTGCCAGCTCACCTCTTAGCAGCCACGAGCAGTACTTC. Supplemented by reference TRBV18 and TRBJ2-7, the full variable domain reads NAGVMQNPRHLVRRRGQEARLRCSPMKGHSHVYWYRQLPEEGLKFMVYLQKENIIDESGMPKERFSAEFPKEGPSILRIQQVVRGDSAAYFCASSPLSSHEQYFGPGTRLTVT.

This clonotype was detected ten times or more. V and J are TRBV18 and TRBJ2-1, with 8 bases identical to TRBD1. The CDR3 extends over 15 amino acids. Germline CDR1 is KGHSH and CDR2 is LQKENI. V lost 3 bases, J lost 1 base, and 2 bases stayed unmatched. The CDR3 here is CASSPGTGSYNEQFF. CDR3 in DNA: TGTGCCAGCTCACCCGGGACAGGATCCTACAATGAGCAGTTCTTC.

This clonotype was counted a few times. The chain is built from TRBV12-3 or TRBV12-4 and TRBJ2-7, with 13 bases lining up with TRBD2. V gave up 0 bases and J gave up 5 bases; unmatched junction bases: 1. CDR3 size: 15 residues. This CDR3 is CASSLAGLAGNEQYF. As DNA, the CDR3 is TGTGCCAGCAGTTTAGCGGGACTAGCGGGAAACGAGCAGTACTTC.